This T cell receptor (beta chain) comes out of a study of radiation and T cells in renal cell carcinoma (dated by TCRdb to 2018 to 2021). About the study as a whole: The samples were obtained from a clinical trial, where primary renal cell carcinomas were treated with 15 Gy stereotactic body radiation therapy and then removed by nephrectomy 4 weeks afterward. A total of fewer than 55 samples underwent TCR beta sequencing, made up of 26 tumors and roughly 27 peripheral blood samples. A total of approximately 3,800,000 unique CDR3 nucleotide sequences, encoding 2.7 million or so unique CDR3 amino acid sequences, were found across all 50 or so samples.

The germline V gene provides CDR1 SGHAT and CDR2 FQNNGV. The CDR3 runs 15 residues from the cysteine to the phenylalanine. Just CDR3 DNA is preserved here, 45 bases in frame from base 1. The germline V end is reduced by 6 bases and the J end by 0 bases; junction bases left unmatched: 4. TCR beta libraries were generated from genomic DNA with the immunoSEQ kit, following the manufacturer's recommendations. To prepare libraries, a first multiplex PCR with proprietary primers was run, followed by a second PCR that added unique barcodes, and a bead cleanup was done after each round. A kit-provided positive control reaction and a negative control reaction were included in every sample batch. The final libraries underwent checking on an Agilent 4200 TapeStation D1000 ScreenTape, volumetric pooling, and quantification by qPCR. Sequencing was performed on an Illumina NextSeq500 with a MidOutput 150-cycle cartridge, and 156 Read1 and 15 Index1 cycles were run with kit custom primers. The pooled library was loaded at roughly 0.93 pM, with an approximately 20% PhiX control spiked in. Concerning the study's data processing: Vendor-processed data were analyzed in R, and a clonotype was defined as all T cells sharing the same CDR3 nucleotide sequence. For clone abundance analyses, frequencies were normalized to the 10,000 most abundant clones in each sample. Before analysis, public T cell clones were removed, and these numbered fewer than six per sample on average. Tumor-enriched clonotypes and baseline blood-enriched clonotypes were defined as those with an abundance difference of at least 32-fold between compartments. A beta-binomial differential abundance model was used to identify clonotypes that expanded or contracted between blood time points. Tumor-blood repertoire similarity was measured with the Baroni-Urbani and Buser coefficient, and group comparisons used two-tailed Wilcoxon tests in R. TCRdb carries this immuneACCESS record with in-frame sequences only. Its versions omit some clonotypes, under half of them owing to an unresolved V gene in the studies checked, with the rest unexplained. Clonal size and the V and J genes are those of that table, whereas D and trimming came from the DNA. This sample lists about 130,000 clones; around 81% were detected once. Of the sample, 5.8% falls within the top ten clones.

Study-wide findings and limitations: An increase in top tumor clonotypes in blood was observed from baseline to 2 weeks post-radiation, followed by contraction by 4 weeks, which was taken to suggest transient expansion of tumor-resident clones. The single-armed trial design could not address effects of radiation dose or scheduling on the TCR repertoire. Dynamics of the blood repertoire were not tracked past 4 weeks after treatment. Because pretreatment tumor biopsies were not available, the study could not determine whether clonotypes were already present within the tumor at baseline.

Points on this clone: Its antigen is unknown. Base qualities are not recorded, but no much larger clone differs from it by a single base.

The time point label corresponds to: blood 2 weeks post-SBRT. The treatment or condition label here, explained by the study, means: 15 Gy SBRT to primary tumor, nephrectomy 4 weeks later. To follow tumor-enriched clonotypes, serial peripheral blood was collected from radiation-treated patients at baseline and at 2 weeks and 4 weeks after SBRT. Every patient's renal cell carcinoma showed clear cell pathology. The QIAamp DNA Blood Mini Kit (Qiagen) was used to prepare genomic DNA for TCR sequencing. The analyses included just those samples that passed every quality control check. Sample: blood, taken from a patient whose treatment included radiotherapy and nephrectomy. Recombination linked TRBV11-2 to TRBJ2-4, with 8 bases matching TRBD2. This TCR was sampled from a man aged 50 to 60 with renal cell carcinoma. CDR3 protein: CASRALAGAKNIQYF. At the DNA level, the sequence is TGTGCCAGCAGAGCCCTAGCGGGAGCCAAAAACATTCAGTACTTC.